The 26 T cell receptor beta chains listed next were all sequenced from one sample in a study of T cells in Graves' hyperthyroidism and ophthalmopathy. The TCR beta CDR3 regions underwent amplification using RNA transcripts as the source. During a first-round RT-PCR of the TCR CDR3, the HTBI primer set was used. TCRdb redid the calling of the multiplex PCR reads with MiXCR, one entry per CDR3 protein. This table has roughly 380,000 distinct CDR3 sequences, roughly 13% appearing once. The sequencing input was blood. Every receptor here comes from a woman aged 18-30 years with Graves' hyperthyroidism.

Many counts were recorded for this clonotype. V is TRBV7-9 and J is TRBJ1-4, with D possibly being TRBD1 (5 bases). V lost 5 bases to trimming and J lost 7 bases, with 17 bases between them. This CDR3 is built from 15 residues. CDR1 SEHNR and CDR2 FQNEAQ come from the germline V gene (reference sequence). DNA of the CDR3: TGTGCCAGCAGCACCCACACAGGATCTAGTGAAAAACTGTTTTTT. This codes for CASSTHTGSSEKLFF.

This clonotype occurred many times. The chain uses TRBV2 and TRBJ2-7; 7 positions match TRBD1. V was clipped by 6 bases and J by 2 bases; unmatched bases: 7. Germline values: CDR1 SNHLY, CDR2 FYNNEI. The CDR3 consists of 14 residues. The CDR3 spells CASSSGTVTYEQYF. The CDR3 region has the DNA TGTGCCAGCAGCTCCGGGACAGTTACCTACGAGCAGTACTTC.

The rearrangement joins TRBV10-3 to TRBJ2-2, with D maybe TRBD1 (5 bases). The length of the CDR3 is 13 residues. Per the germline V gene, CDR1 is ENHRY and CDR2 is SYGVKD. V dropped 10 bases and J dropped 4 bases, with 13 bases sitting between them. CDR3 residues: CASTGLSTGELFF. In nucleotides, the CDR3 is TGTGCCAGCACAGGATTAAGCACCGGGGAGCTGTTTTTT.

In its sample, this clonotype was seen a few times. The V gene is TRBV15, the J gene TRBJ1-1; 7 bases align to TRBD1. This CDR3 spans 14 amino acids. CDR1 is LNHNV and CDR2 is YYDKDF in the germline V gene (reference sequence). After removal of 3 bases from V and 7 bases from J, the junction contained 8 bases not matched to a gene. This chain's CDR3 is CATSSGTDGGEAFF. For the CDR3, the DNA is TGTGCCACCAGCAGCGGGACAGACGGCGGTGAAGCTTTCTTT.

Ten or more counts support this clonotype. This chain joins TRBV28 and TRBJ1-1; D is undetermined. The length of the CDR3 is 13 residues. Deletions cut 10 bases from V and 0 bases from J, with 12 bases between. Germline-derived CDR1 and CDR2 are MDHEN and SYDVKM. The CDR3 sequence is CATRTDLNTEAFF. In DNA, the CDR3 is TGTGCCACCCGCACCGACCTGAACACTGAAGCTTTCTTT.

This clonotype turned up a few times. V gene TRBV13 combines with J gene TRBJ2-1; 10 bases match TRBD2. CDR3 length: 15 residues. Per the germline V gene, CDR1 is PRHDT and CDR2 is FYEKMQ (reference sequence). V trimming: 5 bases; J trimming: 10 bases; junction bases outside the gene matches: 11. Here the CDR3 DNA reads TGTGCCAGCAGCATCGGACTAGCGGCAACTTGGGAGCAGTTCTTC. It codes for CASSIGLAATWEQFF.

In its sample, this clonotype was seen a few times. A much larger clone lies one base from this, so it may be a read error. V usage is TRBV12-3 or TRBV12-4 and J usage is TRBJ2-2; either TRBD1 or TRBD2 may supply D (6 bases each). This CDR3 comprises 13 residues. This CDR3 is CVSRGLNTGELFF. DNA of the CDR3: TGTGTCAGCAGGGGACTTAACACCGGGGAGCTGTTTTTT.

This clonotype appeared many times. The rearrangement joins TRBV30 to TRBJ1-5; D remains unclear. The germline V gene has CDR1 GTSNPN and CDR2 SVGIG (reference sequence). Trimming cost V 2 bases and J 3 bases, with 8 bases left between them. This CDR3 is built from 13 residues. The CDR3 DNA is TGTGCCTGGAGTTTACTCAACAATCAGCCCCAGCATTTT. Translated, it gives CAWSLLNNQPQHF.

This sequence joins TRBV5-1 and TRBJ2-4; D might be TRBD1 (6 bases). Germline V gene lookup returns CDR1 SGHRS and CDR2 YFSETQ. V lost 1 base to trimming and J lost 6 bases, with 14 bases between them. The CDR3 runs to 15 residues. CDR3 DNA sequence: TGCGCCAGCAGCTTGAGTGTTACAGGGAGAAACATTCAGTACTTC. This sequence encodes CASSLSVTGRNIQYF.

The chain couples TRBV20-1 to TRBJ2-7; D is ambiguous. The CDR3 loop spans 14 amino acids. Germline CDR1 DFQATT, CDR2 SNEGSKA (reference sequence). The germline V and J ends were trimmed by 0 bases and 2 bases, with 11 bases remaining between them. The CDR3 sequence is CSARDQDGAYEQYF. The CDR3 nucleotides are TGCAGTGCTAGAGATCAGGACGGAGCCTACGAGCAGTACTTC.

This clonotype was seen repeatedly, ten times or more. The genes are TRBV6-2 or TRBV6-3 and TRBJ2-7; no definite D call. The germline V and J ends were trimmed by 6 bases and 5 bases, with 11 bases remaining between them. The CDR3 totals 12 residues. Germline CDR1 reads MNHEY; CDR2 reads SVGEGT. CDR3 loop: CASRESEDEQYF. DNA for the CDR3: TGTGCCAGCAGAGAGTCCGAGGACGAGCAGTACTTC.

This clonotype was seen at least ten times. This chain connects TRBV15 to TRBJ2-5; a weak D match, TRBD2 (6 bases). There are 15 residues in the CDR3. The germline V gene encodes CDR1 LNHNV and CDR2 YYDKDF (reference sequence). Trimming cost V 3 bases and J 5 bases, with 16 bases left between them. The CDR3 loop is CATSSVIEAGETQYF. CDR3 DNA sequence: TGTGCCACCAGCAGTGTAATAGAGGCGGGGGAGACCCAGTACTTC.

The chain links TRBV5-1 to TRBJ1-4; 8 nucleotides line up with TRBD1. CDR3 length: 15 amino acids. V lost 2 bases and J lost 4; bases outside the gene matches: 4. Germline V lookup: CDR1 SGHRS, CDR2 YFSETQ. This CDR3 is CASSFGQGGNEKLFF. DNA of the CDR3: TGCGCCAGCAGCTTCGGACAGGGTGGTAATGAAAAACTGTTTTTT. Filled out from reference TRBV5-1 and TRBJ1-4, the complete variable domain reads KAGVTQTPRYLIKTRGQQVTLSCSPISGHRSVSWYQQTPGQGLQFLFEYFSETQRNKGNFPGRFSGRQFSNSRSEMNVSTLELGDSALYLCASSFGQGGNEKLFFGSGTQLSVL.

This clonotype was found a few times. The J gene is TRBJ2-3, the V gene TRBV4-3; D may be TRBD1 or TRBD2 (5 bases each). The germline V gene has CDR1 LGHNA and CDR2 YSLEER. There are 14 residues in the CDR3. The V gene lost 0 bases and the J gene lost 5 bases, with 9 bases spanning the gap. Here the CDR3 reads CASSQDGAGDTQYF. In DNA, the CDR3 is TGCGCCAGCAGCCAAGATGGGGCGGGAGATACGCAGTATTTT.

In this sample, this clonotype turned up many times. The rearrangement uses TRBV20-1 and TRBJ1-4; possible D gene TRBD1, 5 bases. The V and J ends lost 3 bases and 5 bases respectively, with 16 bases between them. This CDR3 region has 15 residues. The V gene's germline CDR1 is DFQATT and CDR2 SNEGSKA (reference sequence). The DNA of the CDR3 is TGCAGTGCTAGGCCCCCGGGACGTCAGAATGAAAAACTGTTTTTT. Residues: CSARPPGRQNEKLFF.

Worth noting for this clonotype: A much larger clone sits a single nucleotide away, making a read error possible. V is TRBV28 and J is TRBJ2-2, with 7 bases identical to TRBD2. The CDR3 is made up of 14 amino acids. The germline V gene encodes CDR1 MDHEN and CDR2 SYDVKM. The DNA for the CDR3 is TGTGTCAGCACAGCGGGGCTTAACACCGGGGAGCTGTTTTTT. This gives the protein CVSTAGLNTGELFF.

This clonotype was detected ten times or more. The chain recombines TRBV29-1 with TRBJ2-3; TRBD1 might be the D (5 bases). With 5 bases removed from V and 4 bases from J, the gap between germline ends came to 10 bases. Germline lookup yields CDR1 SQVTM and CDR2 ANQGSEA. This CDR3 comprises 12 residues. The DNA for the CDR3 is TGCAGCGTTCTAAAGGGGTCAGATACGCAGTATTTT. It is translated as CSVLKGSDTQYF.

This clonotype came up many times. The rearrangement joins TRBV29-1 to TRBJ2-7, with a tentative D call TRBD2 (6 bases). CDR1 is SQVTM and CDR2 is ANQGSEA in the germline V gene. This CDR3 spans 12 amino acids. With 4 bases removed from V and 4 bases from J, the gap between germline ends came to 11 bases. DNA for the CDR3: TGCAGCGTTGGGGTTGGGGGGTACGAGCAGTACTTC. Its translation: CSVGVGGYEQYF.

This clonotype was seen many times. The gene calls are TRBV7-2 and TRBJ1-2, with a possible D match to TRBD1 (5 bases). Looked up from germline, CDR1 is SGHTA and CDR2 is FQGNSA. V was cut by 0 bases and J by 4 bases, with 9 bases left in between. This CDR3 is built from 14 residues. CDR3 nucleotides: TGTGCCAGCAGCTTAGCAGGGGTTGGCTATGGCTACACCTTC. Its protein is CASSLAGVGYGYTF.

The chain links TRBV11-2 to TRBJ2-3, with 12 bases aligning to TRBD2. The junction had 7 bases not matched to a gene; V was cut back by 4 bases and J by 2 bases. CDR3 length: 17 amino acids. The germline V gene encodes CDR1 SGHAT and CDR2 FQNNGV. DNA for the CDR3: TGTGCCAGCAGCTCCGGGACTAGCGGGTCTCTCACAGATACGCAGTATTTT. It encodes CASSSGTSGSLTDTQYF.

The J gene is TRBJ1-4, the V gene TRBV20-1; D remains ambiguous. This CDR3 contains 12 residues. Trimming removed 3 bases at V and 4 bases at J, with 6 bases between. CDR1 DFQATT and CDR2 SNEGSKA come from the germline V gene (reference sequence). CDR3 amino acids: CSASGFNEKLFF. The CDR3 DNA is TGCAGTGCTAGTGGGTTTAATGAAAAACTGTTTTTT.

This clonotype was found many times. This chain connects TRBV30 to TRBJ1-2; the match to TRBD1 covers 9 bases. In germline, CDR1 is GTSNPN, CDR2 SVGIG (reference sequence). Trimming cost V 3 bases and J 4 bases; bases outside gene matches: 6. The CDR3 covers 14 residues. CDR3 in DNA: TGTGCCTGGAGCGTTTTACAGGGGGCCTATGGCTACACCTTC. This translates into CAWSVLQGAYGYTF. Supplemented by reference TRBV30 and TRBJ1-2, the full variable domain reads SQTIHQWPATLVQPVGSPLSLECTVEGTSNPNLYWYRQAAGRGLQLLFYSVGIGQISSEVPQNLSASRPQDRQFILSSKKLLLSDSGFYLCAWSVLQGAYGYTFGSGTRLTVV.

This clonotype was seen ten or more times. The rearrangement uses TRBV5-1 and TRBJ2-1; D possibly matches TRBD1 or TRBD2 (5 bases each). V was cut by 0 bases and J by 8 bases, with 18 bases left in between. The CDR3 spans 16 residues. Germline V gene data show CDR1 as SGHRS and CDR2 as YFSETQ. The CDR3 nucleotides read TGCGCCAGCAGCTTGGAATTGCTGGGGGAAGGGCATGAGCAGTTCTTC. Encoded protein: CASSLELLGEGHEQFF.

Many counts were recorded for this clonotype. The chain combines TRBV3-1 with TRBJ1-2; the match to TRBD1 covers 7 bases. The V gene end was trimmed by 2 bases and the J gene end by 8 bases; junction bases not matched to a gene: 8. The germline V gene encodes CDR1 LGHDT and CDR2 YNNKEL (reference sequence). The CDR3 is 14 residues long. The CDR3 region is CASSQQPTGLGYTF. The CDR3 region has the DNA TGTGCCAGCAGCCAACAACCGACAGGGTTAGGCTACACCTTC.

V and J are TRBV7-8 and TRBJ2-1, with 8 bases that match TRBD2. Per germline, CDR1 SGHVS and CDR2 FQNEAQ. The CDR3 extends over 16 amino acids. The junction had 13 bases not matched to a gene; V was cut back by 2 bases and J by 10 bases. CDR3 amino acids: CASSLWTSPFYYEQFF. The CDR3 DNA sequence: TGTGCCAGCAGCTTATGGACTAGCCCTTTTTATTACGAGCAGTTCTTC. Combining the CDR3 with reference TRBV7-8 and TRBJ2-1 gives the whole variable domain GAGVSQSPRYKVAKRGQDVALRCDPISGHVSLFWYQQALGQGPEFLTYFQNEAQLDKSGLPSDRFFAERPEGSVSTLKIQRTQQEDSAVYLCASSLWTSPFYYEQFFGPGTRLTVL.

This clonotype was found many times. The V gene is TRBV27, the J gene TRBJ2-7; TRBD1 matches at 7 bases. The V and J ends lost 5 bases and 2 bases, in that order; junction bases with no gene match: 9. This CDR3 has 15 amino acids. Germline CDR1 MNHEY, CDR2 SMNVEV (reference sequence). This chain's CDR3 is CASSARTGATYEQYF. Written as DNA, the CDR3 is TGTGCCAGCAGTGCCCGGACAGGAGCCACCTACGAGCAGTACTTC.